The 22 T cell receptor beta chains in this list originate from one sample, sequenced in a study of tumor-infiltrating lymphocytes in primary liver carcinoma. Total RNA (approximately 0.5 ug) served as template for TCR beta cDNA synthesis primed by a constant-region primer. Three nested multiplex PCR rounds, a slightly modified ARM-PCR, produced the libraries for TCR beta. Use of TRBV1-TRBV30 forward primers with a C-beta reverse primer characterized the first two PCR rounds, which lasted about 10 cycles each. TCRdb ran MiXCR on the multiplex PCR reads and lists one entry per CDR3 protein. The sample lists approximately 92,000 distinct CDR3 sequences, roughly 69% occurring once. RNA and DNA were co-extracted from around 20-30 mg of unsorted bulk tissue. Sample: liver tumor tissue from sampling region 5. The subset denotes: tumor region T5, tumor centre. Receptor source: a woman aged 55-70 years with primary liver carcinoma and hepatitis B virus infection.

This clonotype was recorded a few times. Mismatch with germline at one junction end may stem from a read error. This chain links TRBV29-1 with TRBJ1-1, with D hard to call. This CDR3 has 13 amino acids. Germline lookup yields CDR1 SQVTM and CDR2 ANQGSEA. CDR3 sequence reads: CSVAVLAATEAFF. The CDR3 nucleotides read TGCAGCGTTGCGGTCCTAGCGGCCACTGAGGCTTTCTTT. Using reference TRBV29-1 and TRBJ1-1 for the parts outside the CDR3, the full variable domain is SAVISQKPSRDICQRGTSLTIQCQVDSQVTMMFWYRQQPGQSLTLIATANQGSEATYESGFVIDKFPISRPNLTFSTLTVSNMSPEDSSIYLCSVAVLAATEAFFGQGTRLTVV.

This clonotype has ten or more counts. The chain uses TRBV6-1 and TRBJ1-5; D is possibly TRBD1 (6 bases). The germline V gene has CDR1 MNHNS and CDR2 SASEGT. The V and J ends lost 2 bases and 4 bases respectively, with 12 bases between them. The CDR3 is 15 residues long. CDR3: CASSEFGQINQPQHF. The CDR3, as DNA: TGTGCCAGCAGTGAATTCGGACAGATTAATCAGCCCCAGCATTTT.

The table lists this clonotype with many counts. The chain's CDR3 is CSAEGGGGNTIYF. In DNA, the CDR3 is TGCAGCGCCGAAGGGGGGGGTGGAAACACCATATATTTT. This rearrangement joins TRBV29-1 to TRBJ1-3, with D tentatively TRBD1 (6 bases). Germline V gene data show CDR1 as SQVTM and CDR2 as ANQGSEA. Trimming removed 7 bases from V and 3 bases from J, with 13 bases in between. The CDR3 extends over 13 amino acids. Filled out from reference TRBV29-1 and TRBJ1-3, the complete variable domain reads SAVISQKPSRDICQRGTSLTIQCQVDSQVTMMFWYRQQPGQSLTLIATANQGSEATYESGFVIDKFPISRPNLTFSTLTVSNMSPEDSSIYLCSAEGGGGNTIYFGEGSWLTVV.

As for this clonotype: Being one base from a much bigger clone, this may be a read error. The chain uses TRBV5-1 and TRBJ2-3; a weak D match, TRBD1 (5 bases). CDR3 length: 16 amino acids. CDR1 is SGHRS, CDR2 YFSETQ, per germline. DNA of the CDR3: TGCGCCAGCAGCTTGACCGGACACCCGGAAGCAGATAGGCAGTATTTT. Translated: CASSLTGHPEADRQYF.

A remark on this clonotype: Compared with germline, one end of the junction differs, possibly owing to a read error. The chain joins TRBV6-6 to TRBJ2-1; D not certain. CDR1 and CDR2 from the germline V gene are MNHNY and SVGAGI (reference sequence). The CDR3 contains 13 residues. CDR3: CASGETPGDEQFF. CDR3 sequence (DNA): TGTGCCAGCGGGGAAACGCCAGGCGATGAACAGTTCTTC.

Notes on this clonotype: Here the CDR3 omits its conserved ending phenylalanine or tryptophan, so a read error is the likely source. The rearrangement links TRBV11-2 to TRBJ2-3; D might be TRBD2 (6 bases). This CDR3 is 16 amino acids long. Per the germline V gene, CDR1 is SGHAT and CDR2 is FQNNGV. The CDR3 bases are TGTGCCAGCATCGACGGTGGGCGGAGGGATACAGATATGCAGTATTTG. Protein product: CASIDGGRRDTDMQYL.

To note about this clonotype: An end of the junction differs from the germline gene, which may be a read error. The chain uses TRBV6-5 and TRBJ2-1; no reliable D call. This CDR3 contains 13 residues. Germline loops: CDR1 MNHEY, CDR2 SVGAGI. The CDR3 loop reads CASIPLDVNEQSF. The CDR3 DNA sequence: TGTGCTAGCATCCCATTGGACGTCAATGAGCAGTCCTTC.

About this clonotype itself: An end of the junction does not agree with germline; a read error may underlie this. The chain is built from TRBV5-6 and TRBJ1-6; TRBD1 aligns across 10 bases. Germline V lookup: CDR1 SGHDT, CDR2 YYEEEE. The CDR3 consists of 18 residues. This CDR3 reads CASSWDPFRQGAGSPFHF. The CDR3 DNA reads as TGTGCCAGCAGCTGGGATCCCTTTCGACAGGGGGCCGGATCACCCTTCCACTTT.

Details on this clonotype: A much larger clone differs from this one at a single base, so this may be a read error. V and J are TRBV4-1 and TRBJ2-5; 12 bases agree with TRBD2. Germline assignment: CDR1 MGHRA and CDR2 YSYEKL. Trimming at V came to 5 bases and at J to 5 bases, leaving 12 bases not matched to a gene. The CDR3 totals 17 residues. The CDR3 nucleotides read TGCGCCAGCAGCGCCAGACTAGCGGGAGTAAAGGCTGAGACCCAGTACTTC. Translating gives CASSARLAGVKAETQYF.

The V gene is TRBV4-2, the J gene TRBJ1-5; no reliable D call. In germline, CDR1 is LGHNA, CDR2 YNFKEQ. The CDR3 consists of 13 residues. CDR3 sequence reads: CDNSHSEDQPQHF. The CDR3 DNA is TGTGACAACAGCCACTCGGAGGATCAGCCCCAGCATTTT.

As concerns this clonotype: Since a much larger clone is just one base distant, this may be a read error. The chain has TRBV6-5 and TRBJ2-7; 9 positions match TRBD1. V was pared by 6 bases and J by 2 bases, with 5 bases of the junction left unmatched. The CDR3 totals 14 residues. Germline V CDR1 and CDR2: MNHEY, SVGAGI. The CDR3 sequence: CASSRTGVTYEQYF. The CDR3 nucleotides are TGTGCCAGCAGCCGGACAGGGGTAACCTACGAGCAGTACTTC.

As concerns this clonotype: A much larger clone is a single base away; this may be a read error. Here the CDR3 DNA reads TGCGCCAGCAGCTCGAGGACTAGCGGGGAAGTCTCCTACGAGCAGTACTTC. This gives the protein CASSSRTSGEVSYEQYF. V and J are TRBV5-1 and TRBJ2-7; 12 nucleotides agree with TRBD2. The CDR3 runs to 17 residues. V lost 3 bases to trimming and J lost 0 bases; unmatched junction nucleotides: 7. Germline-derived CDR1 and CDR2 are SGHRS and YFSETQ. The variable domain in full, completed from reference TRBV5-1 and TRBJ2-7, reads KAGVTQTPRYLIKTRGQQVTLSCSPISGHRSVSWYQQTPGQGLQFLFEYFSETQRNKGNFPGRFSGRQFSNSRSEMNVSTLELGDSALYLCASSSRTSGEVSYEQYFGPGTRLTVT.

Turning to this clonotype: One junction end does not reproduce the germline sequence, and a read error may be involved. This chain links TRBV28 with TRBJ1-2; D is unresolved. The CDR3 length is 14 residues. Germline assignment: CDR1 MDHEN and CDR2 SYDVKM. Here the CDR3 reads CASSLSARACVYTF. For the CDR3, the DNA is TGTGCTAGCAGTTTATCAGCCAGAGCCTGTGTCTACACCTTC.

The chain uses TRBV6-5 and TRBJ1-1; D may be TRBD1 (5 bases). The CDR3 extends over 16 amino acids. Trimming took 4 bases from V and 6 from J, leaving 21 bases between them. Germline assignment: CDR1 MNHEY and CDR2 SVGAGI. CDR3 in amino acids: CASSCGGAQGWSEAFF. The CDR3 DNA reads TGTGCCAGCAGTTGTGGAGGGGCCCAGGGTTGGTCTGAAGCTTTCTTT.

Note on this clonotype: A clone one base away is much larger, so this may be a read error. The chain combines TRBV28 with TRBJ2-7; 7 bases are shared with TRBD2. Germline lookup yields CDR1 MDHEN and CDR2 SYDVKM. The CDR3 has 12 residues. CDR3 sequence (DNA): TGTGCCACCAGTCGAATAGGGAGGGCGCAGTACTTC. It is translated as CATSRIGRAQYF.

About this clonotype: This could be a read error, since a much larger clone is one nucleotide away. V usage is TRBV5-4 and J usage is TRBJ2-7; 12 bases agree with TRBD2. Germline V CDR1 and CDR2: SGHNT, YYREEE (reference sequence). The CDR3 is 16 residues long. CDR3: CASSPGGLAGSYKQYF. The CDR3 bases are TGTGCCAGCAGCCCGGGGGGACTAGCGGGTTCCTACAAGCAGTACTTC.

This clonotype was seen only a few times. J is TRBJ1-5 and V is TRBV5-1, with D perhaps matching TRBD1 (5 bases). The CDR3 covers 14 residues. CDR1 SGHRS and CDR2 YFSETQ come from the germline V gene. V was clipped by 4 bases and J by 6 bases, with 14 bases between them. DNA of the CDR3: TGCGCCAGCAGCCCGGGGACCGCGGGTCAGCCCCAGCATTTT. As protein: CASSPGTAGQPQHF.

On this clonotype itself: A much bigger clone sits one base away, suggesting this may be a read error. This chain joins TRBV6-4 and TRBJ1-4; TRBD1 matches at 8 bases. The V gene end was trimmed by 7 bases and the J gene end by 3 bases; junction bases not matched to a gene: 7. CDR1 is MRHNA, CDR2 SNTAGT, per germline. The CDR3 is 15 amino acids. As DNA, the CDR3 is TGTGCCAGCAACCGTGACAGGGGACCTAATGAAAAACTGTTTTTT. Amino acid sequence: CASNRDRGPNEKLFF.

A remark on this clonotype: The junction differs from germline at one of its ends, possibly a read error. The chain combines TRBV11-2 with TRBJ1-2; TRBD1 agrees at 8 bases. This CDR3 region has 16 residues. The germline gives CDR1 SGHAT, CDR2 FQNNGV. Here the CDR3 reads CASSMTSGTGRYGYAF. The CDR3 DNA reads TGTGCCAGCAGCATGACCTCTGGGACAGGACGCTATGGCTACGCCTTC.

A word on this clonotype: A single base separates this from a much larger clone, so it may be a read error. This sequence joins TRBV5-8 and TRBJ2-5; D tentatively fits TRBD1 or TRBD2 (6 bases each). The CDR3 is made up of 16 amino acids. Trimming stripped 0 bases from V and 5 bases from J, with 17 bases between. Germline CDR1 is SGHTS and CDR2 is YDEGEE. CDR3 in amino acids: CASSLGLGGEMETQYF. The CDR3 DNA reads TGTGCCAGCAGCTTGGGACTAGGGGGAGAGATGGAGACCCAGTACTTC.

To note about this clonotype: This clone may be a read error of a much larger clone one base away. The chain joins TRBV6-1 to TRBJ1-5; TRBD1 aligns across 7 bases. Germline CDR1 and CDR2: MNHNS and SASEGT. This CDR3 is 13 amino acids long. The CDR3 nucleotides read TGTGCCGGGGGACAGCATAGCAATCAGCTCCAGCATTTT. It encodes CAGGQHSNQLQHF.

A remark on this clonotype: One end of the junction is discordant with germline, which a read error may explain. This chain uses TRBV12-3 or TRBV12-4 with TRBJ2-6; possibly TRBD1 or TRBD2 for D (5 bases each). This CDR3 has 18 amino acids. The DNA for the CDR3 is TGTGCCAGCAGTTTAGCCGGTCTCGGGAAGACTGGGGCCAACGTCCTGATTTTC. Its translation: CASSLAGLGKTGANVLIF.